This TCR beta chain appears in the sequencing data of a study of PD-1 blockade in classical Hodgkin lymphoma. Study-wide findings and caveats: Repertoires differed for reasons still undefined, possibly disease activity or prior therapy. Exclusion applied to patients who initiated nivolumab less than 1 year following ASCT.

The time point was: cycle 4 day 1 (C4D1), after 6 weeks of nivolumab. Exposure to brentuximab vedotin varied, and each patient had relapsed following autologous stem cell transplantation. Responses achieved at best were complete response, partial response or progressive disease. On this clone: As yet, its antigen is unknown.

Measured with immunoSEQ multiplex PCR; TCRdb has only the in-frame clones, and not every one. The sample includes 45,000 to 55,000 clones, roughly 80% seen only once; the top ten take less than 15%. Germline V gene sequence: CDR1 SEHNR, CDR2 FQNEAQ (reference sequence). V lost 7 bases and J 14 bases, leaving 9 bases between the germline ends. The CDR3 loop spans 9 amino acids. The rearrangement joins TRBV7-9 to TRBJ2-1; D call uncertain. The starting material was peripheral blood mononuclear cells (PBMCs), obtained before the fourth cycle of nivolumab. The sequence derives from a human donor with classical Hodgkin lymphoma. This chain's CDR3 is CASTAHEFF. The DNA for the CDR3 is TGTGCCAGCACCGCCCACGAGTTCTTC.